The clone carrying this T cell receptor beta chain has just a few counts. These data come from a study of blood T cell repertoires in COVID-19. Study as a whole: PBMCs, B-cell-depleted T cells, or T cells provided the cDNA or gDNA that made up the material.

This CDR3 is built from 15 residues. Germline CDR1 SGDLS, CDR2 YYNGEE. V dropped 0 bases and J dropped 7 bases, with 16 bases sitting between them. Original processing notes: It was from reference gene primer amplification that nucleated cell counts were estimated. Sequencing was performed with immunoSEQ multiplex PCR; in TCRdb, only in-frame clones are kept and a portion is missing. V and J calls and clone size come straight from that table; D and trimming were deduced from the DNA. The data contain about 200,000 clones, 85% to 90% of them singletons. Assignment of participants to cohorts was predicated upon participant-reported clinical history. What the recovered Cohort 3 donors had was two negative PCRs, clearance, or symptom resolution.

The receptor was isolated from a man younger than 40 who had recovered from COVID-19. The material sequenced was PBMCs or T cells enriched from blood (not recorded which). The chain carries TRBV9 and TRBJ1-2; D might be TRBD1 (6 bases). The CDR3, as DNA: TGTGCCAGCAGCGTAGGGCGAGTAGGGGGGGCTGGCTACACCTTC. Translating gives CASSVGRVGGAGYTF. Based on the CDR3 plus reference TRBV9 and TRBJ1-2, the full variable domain is DSGVTQTPKHLITATGQRVTLRCSPRSGDLSVYWYQQSLDQGLQFLIQYYNGEERAKGNILERFSAQQFPDLHSELNLSSLELGDSALYFCASSVGRVGGAGYTFGSGTRLTVV.